This T cell receptor (beta chain) was sequenced during a study of post-analysis software for immune sequencing data. Study at large: Courses of disease covered relapsing-remitting, secondary progressive and progressive-relapsing multiple sclerosis.

Study-wide findings and caveats: Batch-matched samples strongly co-clustered by F measure. TRBV5-6, TRBV5-1 and TRBV20-1 were among 4 or 5 TRBV segments more frequent in patients than controls. Normalized Chao1 diversity was significantly reduced in patients versus controls.

cDNA libraries of TCR beta carried unique molecular identifiers. Via MiXCR, TCRdb re-called the PCR reads, giving one row per CDR3 protein. Seen here are some 800,000 distinct CDR3 sequences, about 45% observed once, and the top ten hold approximately 4.4%. The CDR3 has 14 amino acids. From germline, CDR1 is SGHRS and CDR2 YFSETQ. Losses at the gene ends were 4 bases for V and 2 bases for J; bases not matched to a gene: 3. In this sample, this clonotype turned up many times. Its specificity is not known. Sequenced: blood. This receptor was identified in a girl aged 10-17 years with multiple sclerosis. The chain links TRBV5-1 to TRBJ2-5; 9 bases map to TRBD1. The CDR3 region has the DNA TGCGCCAGCAGCCAAGGACAGGGGCAAGAGACCCAGTACTTC. Protein: CASSQGQGQETQYF.